The entry that follows covers one TCR beta chain sequence. After removal of 7 bases from V and 7 bases from J, the junction contained 8 bases not matched to a gene. The CDR3 totals 15 residues. CDR1 and CDR2 (germline): MNHEY, SMNVEV (reference sequence). This entry belongs to a study of blood T cell repertoires in COVID-19. Study context: Samples came from the United States, Italy and Spain, spanning acute and convalescent COVID-19. PBMCs, B-cell-depleted T cells, or T cells provided the cDNA or gDNA that made up the material.

Original processing notes: Reference gene primers were amplified, and this amplification served to estimate nucleated cell counts. Using immunoSEQ multiplex PCR, the repertoire was profiled, and TCRdb retains in-frame clones only, with some absent. The V and J calls and clone size come from that table; D and trimming were worked out from the DNA. The sample consists of about 90,000 clones, 75% to 90% of them appearing once. The TCR comes from a woman in her seventies with acute or convalescent COVID-19. The genes are TRBV27 and TRBJ1-4; 11 bases line up with TRBD1. The sequenced sample consisted of peripheral blood. CDR3 residues: CASNTRTGGIEKLFF. CDR3 DNA: TGTGCCAGCAATACCCGGACAGGGGGCATTGAAAAACTGTTTTTT.